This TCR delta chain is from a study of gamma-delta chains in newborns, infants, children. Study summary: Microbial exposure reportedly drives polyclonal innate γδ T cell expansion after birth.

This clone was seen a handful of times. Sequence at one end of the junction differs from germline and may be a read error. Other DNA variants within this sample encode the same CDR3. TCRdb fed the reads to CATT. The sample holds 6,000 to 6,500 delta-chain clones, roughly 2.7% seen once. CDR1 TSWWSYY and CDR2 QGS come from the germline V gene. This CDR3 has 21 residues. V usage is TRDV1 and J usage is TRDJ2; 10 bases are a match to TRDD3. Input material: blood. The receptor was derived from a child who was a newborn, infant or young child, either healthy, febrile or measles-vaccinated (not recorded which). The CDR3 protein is CALGERTPYWGIVPLTAQLFF. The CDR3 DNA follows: TGTGCTCTTGGGGAACGAACCCCCTACTGGGGGATCGTTCCTTTGACAGCACAGCTCTTCTTT.